This TCR beta chain was recovered during a study of blood T cell repertoires in COVID-19. Overall study: Acute and convalescent COVID-19 specimens originated in the United States, Italy and Spain.

The germline gives CDR1 SGHAT, CDR2 FQNNGV. This CDR3 comprises 12 residues. Unmatched junction bases numbered 7, after V lost 1 base and J lost 14 bases. Per the original data handling: Quantification of nucleated cells was approximated via reference gene primer amplification. The repertoire was sequenced with immunoSEQ multiplex PCR; TCRdb's copy has only in-frame clones and lacks some. That table supplies the V and J calls and clone size; D and trimming were determined from the DNA. The table lists 110,000 or so clones, approximately 81% of them singletons. The TCR originated in a human donor in a cohort sampled during active COVID-19. The chain combines TRBV11-2 with TRBJ1-2; 7 bases fit TRBD1. What was sequenced was peripheral blood. CDR3 nucleotide sequence: TGTGCCAGCAGCTTAGGAGCAGGGGGTAGGACCTTC. Protein product: CASSLGAGGRTF.